This is a list of T cell receptor beta chains from one sample in a study of cytomegalovirus exposure and HLA in healthy donors. This table comes from immunoSEQ multiplex PCR, and its TCRdb copy is limited to in-frame clones, with some not included. Of about 79,000 clones listed, over 70% are singletons. Specimen: PBMCs. These receptor sequences come from a middle-aged man in good health and CMV-seropositive. Both conserved end residues are part of each CDR3. The order of the fields is CDR3 DNA, CDR3 protein, D gene, V gene, J gene, clone size, CDR3 length. D genes are given only for firm matches. Clone size is shown for a subset of rows, as once, few, many or a class of expanded clone.

DNA: TGTGCCAGCAGGATAGGACAAGGTGTCTGGTACTTC
CDR3: CASRIGQGVWYF
D: -
V: TRBV27
J: TRBJ2-7
size: -
length: 12

DNA: TGTGCCAGCAGCCCTGGGGGGAGGGGACGGAATGAGCAGTTCTTC
CDR3: CASSPGGRGRNEQFF
D: TRBD2
V: TRBV7-2
J: TRBJ2-1
size: -
length: 15

DNA: TGTGCCAGCAGCTATACGGACAGGGAAGGCTACGAGCAGTACTTC
CDR3: CASSYTDREGYEQYF
D: TRBD1
V: TRBV13
J: TRBJ2-7
size: -
length: 15

DNA: TGCGCCAGCAGCTTGGAGCACCAAGAGACCCAGTACTTC
CDR3: CASSLEHQETQYF
D: -
V: TRBV5-1
J: TRBJ2-5
size: -
length: 13

DNA: TGTGCCTGGAGTGTACAGGGTTTGGAAAAACTGTTTTTT
CDR3: CAWSVQGLEKLFF
D: -
V: TRBV30
J: TRBJ1-4
size: -
length: 13

DNA: TGTGCCAGTAGTTCGCCGGGACTAGCTTCCTACGAGCAGTACTTC
CDR3: CASSSPGLASYEQYF
D: TRBD2
V: TRBV19
J: TRBJ2-7
size: -
length: 15

DNA: TGTGCCAGCAGCGTGGGCGGGGGGGCGAGCGGAGATACGCAGTATTTT
CDR3: CASSVGGGASGDTQYF
D: TRBD2
V: TRBV9
J: TRBJ2-3
size: -
length: 16

DNA: TGCGCCAGCAGCCAGAGACTAGCGGGAGAGGAGCGGTACTTC
CDR3: CASSQRLAGEERYF
D: TRBD2
V: TRBV5-1
J: TRBJ2-5
size: -
length: 14

DNA: TGTGCCAGCAGCTTAAACCTAGCGGGGGCCTTCACAGATACGCAGTATTTT
CDR3: CASSLNLAGAFTDTQYF
D: TRBD2
V: TRBV7-9
J: TRBJ2-3
size: -
length: 17

DNA: TGTGCCAGTAGTATCGGGGCAGGGGCAATTTTCTACGAGCAGTACTTC
CDR3: CASSIGAGAIFYEQYF
D: -
V: TRBV19
J: TRBJ2-7
size: -
length: 16

DNA: TGTGCCAGCAGCCCAGGGGTACCCTACGAGCAGTACTTC
CDR3: CASSPGVPYEQYF
D: -
V: TRBV11-2
J: TRBJ2-7
size: -
length: 13

DNA: TGTGCCTGGAGTGTAACAGGGGGAACTGAAGCTTTCTTT
CDR3: CAWSVTGGTEAFF
D: TRBD1
V: TRBV30
J: TRBJ1-1
size: -
length: 13

DNA: TGCGCCAGCAGCCCTACTCTTACTTTGGGGAGTTTTGAAGCTTTCTTT
CDR3: CASSPTLTLGSFEAFF
D: -
V: TRBV5-1
J: TRBJ1-1
size: -
length: 16

DNA: TGTGCCAGCAGCAGAGCGGTTACGGGGGCCAACGTCCTGACTTTC
CDR3: CASSRAVTGANVLTF
D: -
V: TRBV6-5
J: TRBJ2-6
size: few
length: 15

DNA: TGTGCCAGCAGTTTACTCGGACTAGCGGGAGGTACCTACGAGCAGTACTTC
CDR3: CASSLLGLAGGTYEQYF
D: TRBD2
V: TRBV28
J: TRBJ2-7
size: -
length: 17

DNA: TGTGCCAGTAGTATAGGTCGGGGACTACGATTCGCAACTAATGAAAAACTGTTTTTT
CDR3: CASSIGRGLRFATNEKLFF
D: -
V: TRBV19
J: TRBJ1-4
size: -
length: 19

DNA: TGCGCCAGCAGCTGGGAGGGACAGGGGCGCGACCAGTACTTC
CDR3: CASSWEGQGRDQYF
D: TRBD1
V: TRBV5-1
J: TRBJ2-5
size: -
length: 14

DNA: TGTGCCTGGAGTGCCGGACTAGCGGGGCACAATGAGCAGTTCTTC
CDR3: CAWSAGLAGHNEQFF
D: TRBD2
V: TRBV30
J: TRBJ2-1
size: -
length: 15

DNA: TGTGCCAGCAGCCAAGTCTTGGCTAGCGGGAGCCACGAGCAGTACTTC
CDR3: CASSQVLASGSHEQYF
D: TRBD2
V: TRBV4-2
J: TRBJ2-7
size: -
length: 16

DNA: TGTGCCAGCAGCCAAGGGGACAGGGGAGTAGCCGGGGAGCTGTTTTTT
CDR3: CASSQGDRGVAGELFF
D: TRBD1
V: TRBV4-2
J: TRBJ2-2
size: -
length: 16

DNA: TGCGCCAGCAGTTCGGGGGGGGACACTGAAGCTTTCTTT
CDR3: CASSSGGDTEAFF
D: -
V: TRBV5-1
J: TRBJ1-1
size: -
length: 13

DNA: TGTGCCAGCAGCTTAACTAGTCGCACCCTCTATGGCTACACCTTC
CDR3: CASSLTSRTLYGYTF
D: -
V: TRBV7-2
J: TRBJ1-2
size: -
length: 15

DNA: TGTGCCAGCAGCGTACTCTCTTCAGGGAACACTGAAGCTTTCTTT
CDR3: CASSVLSSGNTEAFF
D: -
V: TRBV9
J: TRBJ1-1
size: -
length: 15

DNA: TGTGCCAGCAGCCCGGGTGCCTACACAGATACGCAGTATTTT
CDR3: CASSPGAYTDTQYF
D: -
V: TRBV7-2
J: TRBJ2-3
size: -
length: 14

DNA: TGTGCCAGCAGTTTACGGCAGGGCAGGGGTCAGCCCCAGCATTTT
CDR3: CASSLRQGRGQPQHF
D: -
V: TRBV28
J: TRBJ1-5
size: -
length: 15

DNA: TGTGCCAGCAGCCCCGTGGGTCCTAGCTCCTACGAGCAGTACTTC
CDR3: CASSPVGPSSYEQYF
D: -
V: TRBV27
J: TRBJ2-7
size: -
length: 15

DNA: TGTGCCAGTAGTATTGCGGGGCAGTCCTACGAGCAGTACTTC
CDR3: CASSIAGQSYEQYF
D: -
V: TRBV19
J: TRBJ2-7
size: few
length: 14

DNA: TGTGCCAGCAGCTATGGGGGGGAAACAGGGGAGCAGTACTTC
CDR3: CASSYGGETGEQYF
D: -
V: TRBV7-6
J: TRBJ2-7
size: -
length: 14

DNA: TGCGCCAGCAGCTTGGTAGCTCAGGGACAGGGAGACAACTATGGCTACACCTTC
CDR3: CASSLVAQGQGDNYGYTF
D: TRBD1
V: TRBV5-1
J: TRBJ1-2
size: -
length: 18

DNA: TGTGCCAGCAGTGTAGGGCTAGCGGGAGGTGGCGGGGAGCTGTTTTTT
CDR3: CASSVGLAGGGGELFF
D: TRBD2
V: TRBV2
J: TRBJ2-2
size: few
length: 16

DNA: TGTGCCACCCTAGACAGTACCTACGAGCAGTACTTC
CDR3: CATLDSTYEQYF
D: -
V: TRBV6-1
J: TRBJ2-7
size: few
length: 12

DNA: TGTGCCAGCAGTGGGACCCCGGGACAGGGAAAGAAAGGTGAGCAGTTCTTC
CDR3: CASSGTPGQGKKGEQFF
D: TRBD1
V: TRBV6-1
J: TRBJ2-1
size: -
length: 17

DNA: TGTGCCACCAGCGGGGCCCCCCTCAAGGACGAGCAGTACTTC
CDR3: CATSGAPLKDEQYF
D: -
V: TRBV15
J: TRBJ2-7
size: once
length: 14

DNA: TGTGCCTGGGGGGGGACAGGGGGTCAGCCCCAGCATTTT
CDR3: CAWGGTGGQPQHF
D: TRBD1
V: TRBV30
J: TRBJ1-5
size: -
length: 13

DNA: TGTGCCAGCGTAGGGGGCTTCGGTGGGGCCAACGTCCTGACTTTC
CDR3: CASVGGFGGANVLTF
D: TRBD1
V: TRBV6-1
J: TRBJ2-6
size: -
length: 15

DNA: TGTGCCAGCAGCTTGGACGGTACCTACGAGCAGTACTTC
CDR3: CASSLDGTYEQYF
D: -
V: TRBV5-5
J: TRBJ2-7
size: -
length: 13